This TCR beta chain was profiled in a study of graft-versus-host responses after intestinal transplantation. Here immunoSEQ multiplex PCR was the method, and the copy in TCRdb shows in-frame clones only, minus some. In the table there are more than 85,000 clones, around 93% of which are singletons. Germline V lookup: CDR1 MNHNY, CDR2 SVGAGI (reference sequence). This CDR3 spans 10 amino acids. V was shortened by 8 bases and J by 8 bases, with 6 bases between the two germline ends. Study results and caveats: GvH clones were found in recipient marrow; some appeared first in ileum or blood.

As concerns this clone: Its antigen is unknown.

The V gene is TRBV6-6, the J gene TRBJ2-2; no clear D gene. This clonotype was sampled from a human donor who received an intestinal transplant. The input for sequencing was unstimulated CD8+ T cells sorted from spleen or lymph node cells, taken before intestinal transplant. CDR3 in amino acids: CASGWGELFF. As DNA, the CDR3 is TGTGCCAGCGGCTGGGGGGAGCTGTTTTTT.